These T cell receptor beta chains were read from a single sample in a study of OX40 agonist ivuxolimab in advanced cancers. Libraries were prepared by immunoSEQ multiplex PCR; TCRdb keeps only in-frame clonotypes and omits some of them. This table has about 82,000 clones, around 85% appearing once. This sample comprised CD4+ or CD8+ T cells sorted from blood, obtained in a trial of the OX40 agonist ivuxolimab. These receptors were collected from an adult with an advanced solid tumor such as melanoma, head and neck, liver or kidney cancer. Each CDR3 is given with its conserved first and last residue. D genes are given only for firm matches. Part of the rows lack a size; the others show once, few, many or a class for expanded clones.

>TRBV7-9|TRBD1|-|TRBJ1-5
CASSKGSGGSQPQHF
TGTGCCAGCAGCAAAGGATCAGGGGGTAGCCAGCCCCAGCATTTT
>TRBV5-5|-|few|TRBJ1-5
CASSPPGADQPQHF
TGTGCCAGCAGCCCCCCAGGGGCGGATCAGCCCCAGCATTTT
>TRBV15|-|-|TRBJ1-5
CATSRERAQPQHF
TGTGCCACCAGCAGAGAGCGGGCGCAGCCCCAGCATTTT
>TRBV27|-|-|TRBJ1-2
CASSGGGNYGYTF
TGTGCCAGCAGCGGGGGAGGGAACTATGGCTACACCTTC
>TRBV6-1|-|once|TRBJ1-4
CASSLTETSYEKLFF
TGTGCCAGCAGCCTTACAGAGACGTCCTATGAAAAACTGTTTTTT
>TRBV5-5|-|-|TRBJ1-5
CASSWTAYSNQPQHF
TGTGCCAGCAGCTGGACAGCGTATAGCAATCAGCCCCAGCATTTT
>TRBV30|TRBD1|-|TRBJ1-2
CAFHPTDRDAYGYTF
TGTGCCTTCCATCCCACGGACAGGGACGCCTATGGCTACACCTTC
>TRBV4-1|TRBD1|-|TRBJ2-2
CASSQETGRITGELFF
TGCGCCAGCAGCCAAGAGACAGGGCGGATCACCGGGGAGCTGTTTTTT
>TRBV18|TRBD1|-|TRBJ1-1
CASSLGTGEMNTEAFF
TGTGCCAGCTCACTAGGGACAGGCGAGATGAACACTGAAGCTTTCTTT
>TRBV5-1|-|-|TRBJ1-1
CASSSISGNTEAFF
TGCGCCAGCAGCTCTATTTCAGGGAACACTGAAGCTTTCTTT
>TRBV19|TRBD1|once|TRBJ1-1
CASSIRGQGMNTEAFF
TGTGCCAGTAGTATCCGGGGACAGGGGATGAACACTGAAGCTTTCTTT
>TRBV6-1|-|-|TRBJ1-5
CASKGVIGDQPQHF
TGTGCCAGCAAGGGGGTAATAGGTGATCAGCCCCAGCATTTT
>TRBV6-6|TRBD1|-|TRBJ1-2
CASRPTSGTGRYGYTF
TGTGCCAGCAGACCCACCTCCGGGACAGGGCGCTATGGCTACACCTTC
>TRBV9|TRBD2|-|TRBJ2-5
CASSAPAGEETQYF
TGTGCCAGCAGCGCTCCAGCGGGGGAAGAGACCCAGTACTTC
>TRBV2|-|-|TRBJ1-1
CASSPWSTEAFF
TGTGCCAGCAGTCCTTGGAGCACTGAAGCTTTCTTT
>TRBV9|TRBD1|-|TRBJ1-3
CASSVGMDRVDTIYF
TGTGCCAGCAGCGTAGGAATGGACAGGGTGGACACCATATATTTT
>TRBV11-2|-|-|TRBJ1-6
CASSPGTFGSPLHF
TGTGCCAGCAGCCCCGGGACGTTTGGTTCACCCCTCCACTTT
>TRBV2|-|-|TRBJ2-1
CASMVRQVGEQFF
TGTGCCAGCATGGTAAGACAGGTTGGTGAGCAGTTCTTC
>TRBV7-9|TRBD1|-|TRBJ2-2
CASSSLRTGENAGELFF
TGTGCCAGCAGCTCCCTCCGGACAGGGGAAAACGCCGGGGAGCTGTTTTTT
>TRBV10-3|TRBD1|-|TRBJ1-3
CAINTRGQGSGNTIYF
TGTGCCATCAATACTCGAGGACAGGGGTCTGGAAACACCATATATTTT
>TRBV5-1|-|-|TRBJ2-1
CASSHLWERAYNEQFF
TGCGCCAGCAGCCACCTGTGGGAGCGAGCCTACAATGAGCAGTTCTTC
>TRBV30|-|-|TRBJ2-6
CAWSLGANVLTF
TGTGCCTGGAGTTTAGGGGCCAACGTCCTGACTTTC
>TRBV9|-|once|TRBJ2-3
CASSVGDGGYTDTQYF
TGTGCCAGCAGCGTAGGGGATGGCGGTTACACAGATACGCAGTATTTT
>TRBV5-1|-|-|TRBJ2-3
CASSFQDFRDTQYF
TGCGCCAGCAGCTTCCAGGACTTTCGAGATACGCAGTATTTT
>TRBV18|-|-|TRBJ1-4
CASSPLDFEKLFF
TGTGCCAGCTCACCTCTTGATTTTGAAAAACTGTTTTTT
>TRBV18|-|once|TRBJ2-5
CASSFTLQETQYF
TGTGCCAGCTCATTCACTCTCCAAGAGACCCAGTACTTC
>TRBV5-1|-|once|TRBJ2-3
CASSLGGSGLTDTQYF
TGCGCCAGCAGCTTGGGGGGGAGCGGTCTCACAGATACGCAGTATTTT
>TRBV5-4|TRBD2|-|TRBJ2-5
CASSLGTSGGRRETQYF
TGTGCCAGCAGCTTGGGGACTAGCGGGGGGAGGAGGGAGACCCAGTACTTC
>TRBV27|TRBD2|-|TRBJ2-5
CASSPSRTSGGATWETQYF
TGTGCCAGCAGTCCCTCCCGCACTAGCGGGGGGGCCACATGGGAGACCCAGTACTTC
>TRBV5-1|-|-|TRBJ1-4
CASSLRRGEKLFF
TGCGCCAGCAGCTTGAGAAGGGGTGAAAAACTGTTTTTT
>TRBV2|TRBD1|-|TRBJ2-5
CASSEAGTGGETQYF
TGTGCCAGCAGTGAAGCGGGGACAGGAGGAGAGACCCAGTACTTC
>TRBV9|TRBD1|-|TRBJ2-3
CASSVVGQGVTDTQYF
TGTGCCAGCAGCGTAGTAGGGCAGGGGGTAACAGATACGCAGTATTTT
>TRBV11-2|TRBD2|-|TRBJ2-1
CASSLGGAGATYNEQFF
TGTGCCAGCAGCTTAGGAGGAGCGGGGGCGACCTACAATGAGCAGTTCTTC
>TRBV28|-|-|TRBJ1-5
CASSQNQPQHF
TGTGCCAGCAGTCAGAATCAGCCCCAGCATTTT
>TRBV5-1|TRBD1|-|TRBJ2-3
CASSWDRGSTDTQYF
TGCGCCAGCAGCTGGGACAGGGGGTCAACAGATACGCAGTATTTT
>TRBV5-1|-|-|TRBJ1-1
CASSSQGQDTEAFF
TGCGCCAGCAGCTCGCAGGGGCAGGACACTGAAGCTTTCTTT
>TRBV30|TRBD2|-|TRBJ2-5
CAWRLAGGETQYF
TGTGCCTGGAGACTAGCGGGAGGAGAGACCCAGTACTTC
>TRBV18|TRBD1|-|TRBJ2-1
CASSPDRDREEQFF
TGTGCCAGCTCACCTGACCGGGACAGGGAGGAGCAGTTCTTC
>TRBV5-1|-|-|TRBJ1-1
CASSLGQHMNTEAFF
TGCGCCAGCAGCTTGGGCCAGCACATGAACACTGAAGCTTTCTTT
>TRBV19|-|-|TRBJ1-5
CASCDRLGPQHF
TGTGCCAGTTGCGACCGATTGGGACCCCAGCATTTT
>TRBV11-1|-|-|TRBJ1-2
CASSLSRGHGYTF
TGTGCCAGCAGCTTATCCCGGGGCCATGGCTACACCTTC
>TRBV21-1|-|-|TRBJ2-2
CASTVVGGNPGELFF
TGTGCCAGCACCGTAGTGGGAGGGAATCCCGGGGAGCTGTTTTTT
>TRBV6-6|-|-|TRBJ2-3
CASTRNSITDTQYF
TGTGCCAGCACCCGGAACAGTATCACAGATACGCAGTATTTT
>TRBV10-2|TRBD2|-|TRBJ2-3
CASSDEAGGPDTQYF
TGCGCCAGCAGTGATGAGGCGGGGGGGCCAGATACGCAGTATTTT
>TRBV30|-|-|TRBJ2-1
CAWNSKRVSAEGKQFF
TGTGCCTGGAATTCCAAGCGGGTATCCGCCGAAGGGAAGCAGTTCTTC
>TRBV14|-|-|TRBJ2-7
CASSQDWTNYEWQYF
TGTGCCAGCAGCCAAGATTGGACTAACTACGAGTGGCAGTACTTC
>TRBV5-1|TRBD1|-|TRBJ2-1
CASSLGTGGNEQFF
TGCGCCAGCAGCTTGGGGACAGGGGGCAACGAGCAGTTCTTC
>TRBV27|TRBD2|-|TRBJ2-3
CASSSRSRPLAGGSTDTQYF
TGTGCCAGCAGTTCCCGTTCCAGACCACTAGCGGGAGGGAGCACAGATACGCAGTATTTT
>TRBV30|-|-|TRBJ2-7
CAWGYAGTYEQYF
TGTGCCTGGGGGTATGCGGGGACCTACGAGCAGTACTTC
>TRBV5-4|-|-|TRBJ2-3
CASSLGQGSTDTQYF
TGTGCCAGCAGCTTGGGGCAGGGAAGCACAGATACGCAGTATTTT
>TRBV28|-|-|TRBJ1-4
CASTNTINEKLFF
TGTGCCAGCACCAACACGATTAATGAAAAACTGTTTTTT
>TRBV5-1|TRBD2|-|TRBJ2-3
CASSTGGTDTQYF
TGCGCCAGCAGTACGGGGGGTACAGATACGCAGTATTTT
>TRBV7-2|-|-|TRBJ1-2
CASSRIGGYTF
TGTGCCAGCAGCCGAATTGGGGGCTACACCTTC
>TRBV2|-|-|TRBJ1-5
CASRGGQLYSNQPQHF
TGTGCCAGCAGAGGTGGACAGCTGTATAGCAATCAGCCCCAGCATTTT